The present T cell receptor beta chain was sequenced within a study of T cell responses to AZD1222 COVID-19 vaccine. Data came from immunoSEQ multiplex PCR; TCRdb stores just in-frame clones and leaves some out. The repertoire shows 150,000 or so clones; the top ten hold 2% to 2.5%. Study-wide results and caveats: Most donors were white British, females outnumbered males, and clonal diversity was possibly underestimated.

Comment on this clone: Its antigen is undetermined.

This sequence originates from an adult in good health. Sequenced: peripheral blood.

CDR3 in amino acids: CASSADRVEKLFF. DNA of the CDR3: TGTGCCAGCAGCGCAGACAGGGTTGAAAAACTGTTTTTT. The chain recombines TRBV7-9 with TRBJ1-4, with 7 bases lining up with TRBD1. Germline loops: CDR1 SEHNR, CDR2 FQNEAQ (reference sequence). V was pared by 5 bases and J by 7 bases, with 4 bases of the junction left unmatched. The CDR3 spans 13 residues.